The 23 T cell receptor beta chains presented below share a single source sample, sequenced in a study of T cells in Graves' hyperthyroidism and ophthalmopathy. TCR beta CDR3 sequences were amplified from RNA transcripts. Researchers ran a first-round RT-PCR on the TCR CDR3 using the HTBI primer set. Using its own MiXCR run on the multiplex PCR reads, TCRdb lists one record per CDR3 protein. Among 350,000 to 450,000 distinct CDR3 sequences listed, roughly 13% were seen once. Specimen: blood. Receptors originate from a man aged 50 to 60 with Graves' ophthalmopathy.

This clonotype was observed at least ten times. The V gene is TRBV20-1, the J gene TRBJ2-7; no firm D call. Germline CDR1 is DFQATT and CDR2 is SNEGSKA (reference sequence). The CDR3 is 12 amino acids. Trimming took off 2 bases at V and 4 bases at J, with 9 bases between the two ends. Here the CDR3 reads CSARLDEYEQYF. The CDR3 bases are TGCAGTGCTAGATTGGACGAGTACGAGCAGTACTTC.

This clonotype was seen at least ten times. The gene calls are TRBV7-9 and TRBJ1-1, with D perhaps matching TRBD1 (6 bases). Germline V gene sequence: CDR1 SEHNR, CDR2 FQNEAQ (reference sequence). The CDR3 runs to 16 residues. Deletions cut 4 bases from V and 3 bases from J, with 18 bases between. The CDR3 DNA reads TGTGCCAGCAGCTCCGGTCCCGGGACAAGGGACACTGAAGCTTTCTTT. It yields the protein CASSSGPGTRDTEAFF.

This clonotype was seen at least ten times. The chain has TRBV11-3 and TRBJ2-5; TRBD2 agrees at 9 bases. CDR1 and CDR2 (germline): SGHNT, YENEEA. J lost 5 bases, V lost 5 bases, and 6 bases had no gene match. The CDR3 sequence is 14 residues long. This CDR3 is CASSRFSGSETQYF. The CDR3 DNA reads as TGTGCCAGCAGCCGGTTTAGCGGGAGTGAGACCCAGTACTTC.

This clonotype was seen at least ten times. This sequence joins TRBV7-9 and TRBJ2-5; D might be TRBD2 (5 bases). CDR1 is SEHNR and CDR2 is FQNEAQ in the germline V gene (reference sequence). Trimming removed 2 bases at V and 4 bases at J, with 14 bases between. The CDR3 has 15 amino acids. CDR3 bases: TGTGCCAGCAGCTTAATGGCGGGTCCCCCAGAGACCCAGTACTTC. It translates to CASSLMAGPPETQYF.

This clonotype has ten or more counts. The chain couples TRBV29-1 to TRBJ1-5, with a possible D match to TRBD1 (5 bases). The length of the CDR3 is 13 residues. Germline V CDR1 and CDR2: SQVTM, ANQGSEA. The V end lost 6 bases, the J end lost 6 bases, and 15 bases lay between the germline ends. The CDR3 region is CSVRAGLGQPQHF. CDR3 in DNA: TGCAGCGTCCGGGCAGGGCTCGGTCAGCCCCAGCATTTT.

This clonotype came up a few times. This chain links TRBV4-1 with TRBJ1-2; D is uncertain. Trimming took 2 bases from V and 1 from J, leaving 11 bases between them. The CDR3 consists of 15 residues. Looked up from germline, CDR1 is MGHRA and CDR2 is YSYEKL. In nucleotides, the CDR3 is TGCGCCAGCAGCCAAATGACACCAGATAACTATGGCTACACCTTC. It translates to CASSQMTPDNYGYTF.

This clonotype occurred a few times. The chain carries TRBV29-1 and TRBJ1-4; the D is unclear. V was shortened by 3 bases and J by 8 bases, with 13 bases between the two germline ends. CDR1 is SQVTM and CDR2 is ANQGSEA in the germline V gene. This CDR3 spans 13 amino acids. In DNA, the CDR3 is TGCAGCGTTGAGGCCCCGCTAGACGAAAAACTGTTTTTT. This translates into CSVEAPLDEKLFF.

This clonotype was found many times. The chain has TRBV3-1 and TRBJ2-7; weak D call: TRBD1 (6 bases). The CDR3 is 14 residues long. Germline CDR1 is LGHDT and CDR2 is YNNKEL (reference sequence). V gave up 4 bases and J gave up 7 bases, with 17 bases separating them. The CDR3 protein is CASSPKQGQAEQYF. CDR3 bases: TGTGCCAGCAGCCCCAAACAGGGCCAGGCTGAGCAGTACTTC.

This clonotype has at least ten counts. The V and J genes are TRBV18 and TRBJ2-1; 11 nucleotides match TRBD2. V lost 2 bases to trimming and J lost 9 bases; unmatched junction nucleotides: 6. This CDR3 spans 15 amino acids. Germline V gene data show CDR1 as KGHSH and CDR2 as LQKENI. CDR3 in DNA: TGTGCCAGCTCACCAAGTAGCGGGAGGGCCTTTGAGCAGTTCTTC. Protein: CASSPSSGRAFEQFF.

CDR3 amino acids: CASSAGTQGSGNTIYF. DNA for the CDR3: TGTGCCAGCAGCGCCGGGACCCAAGGCTCTGGAAACACCATATATTTT. J is TRBJ1-3 and V is TRBV6-1, with D tentatively TRBD1 (5 bases). CDR3 length: 16 residues. V gave up 6 bases and J gave up 0 bases, with 15 bases separating them. Germline V gene lookup returns CDR1 MNHNS and CDR2 SASEGT.

This clonotype was detected many times. The rearrangement links TRBV5-6 to TRBJ1-4; possibly TRBD1 for D (6 bases). Germline assignment: CDR1 SGHDT and CDR2 YYEEEE. This CDR3 comprises 14 residues. The V and J ends lost 4 bases and 3 bases respectively, with 10 bases between them. The CDR3: CASSTTGSNEKLFF. CDR3 nucleotide sequence: TGTGCCAGCAGCACGACAGGATCTAATGAAAAACTGTTTTTT.

This clonotype was seen many times. This chain connects TRBV20-1 to TRBJ2-1; 12 nucleotides agree with TRBD1. V was pared by 3 bases and J by 9 bases, with 9 bases of the junction left unmatched. The germline V gene encodes CDR1 DFQATT and CDR2 SNEGSKA (reference sequence). The CDR3 loop spans 15 amino acids. DNA for the CDR3: TGCAGTGCTAGGATTCCGGGACAGGGGGCGGGTGAGCAGTTCTTC. It translates to CSARIPGQGAGEQFF.

This clonotype was recorded once. Since a much larger clone is just one base distant, this may be a read error. The rearrangement joins TRBV10-3 to TRBJ1-1; 9 nucleotides match TRBD1. In germline, CDR1 is ENHRY, CDR2 SYGVKD. The CDR3 is 17 amino acids. The CDR3 sequence: CAIKPGTGNGMNTGAFF. As DNA, the CDR3 is TGTGCCATCAAACCCGGGACAGGGAACGGGATGAACACTGGAGCTTTCTTT.

This clonotype was recorded many times. In nucleotides, the CDR3 is TGCAGCGTTCTAGGGGCTGGAGAGGCCTCCTACAATGAGCAGTTCTTC. Translating gives CSVLGAGEASYNEQFF. The chain links TRBV29-1 to TRBJ2-1, with a weak D call TRBD1 (5 bases). V dropped 5 bases and J dropped 0 bases, with 17 bases sitting between them. The CDR3 is 16 residues long. The germline CDR1 and CDR2 sequences are SQVTM and ANQGSEA.

As regards this clonotype: A single base separates this from a much larger clone, so it may be a read error. This rearrangement joins TRBV30 to TRBJ2-1; 7 nucleotides line up with TRBD1. Germline CDR1 GTSNPN, CDR2 SVGIG (reference sequence). There are 13 residues in the CDR3. Trimming removed 5 bases from V and 6 bases from J; junction bases left unmatched: 7. The CDR3: CAWATYRGNEQFF. The DNA of the CDR3 is TGTGCCTGGGCGACTTACAGGGGCAATGAGCAGTTCTTC.

This clonotype was detected only a few times. This chain links TRBV3-1 with TRBJ1-4; D call uncertain. Germline loops: CDR1 LGHDT, CDR2 YNNKEL (reference sequence). This CDR3 region has 15 residues. Trimming took 4 bases from V and 8 from J, leaving 17 bases between them. CDR3 coding DNA: TGTGCCAGCAGCCCCCCCGCCTGGGGAGGGGAAAAACTGTTTTTT. Its protein product is CASSPPAWGGEKLFF.

This clonotype was recorded at least ten times. The chain employs TRBV4-1 and TRBJ2-3; 9 nucleotides match TRBD2. The CDR3 has 17 amino acids. CDR1 MGHRA and CDR2 YSYEKL come from the germline V gene. V trimming: 4 bases; J trimming: 2 bases; junction bases outside the gene matches: 10. The CDR3: CASSPMGTSGYTDTQYF. The CDR3 nucleotides read TGCGCCAGCAGCCCCATGGGAACTAGCGGGTACACAGATACGCAGTATTTT.

There are many counts of this clonotype. This chain uses TRBV20-1 with TRBJ2-5; 8 positions agree with TRBD2. Per the germline V gene, CDR1 is DFQATT and CDR2 is SNEGSKA (reference sequence). The CDR3 has 15 amino acids. The CDR3 DNA sequence: TGCGTTGCTTCTCCACTAGCGGTGGGTTTAGGGACCCAGTACTTC. It translates to CVASPLAVGLGTQYF.

This clonotype has a handful of counts. This chain links TRBV27 with TRBJ2-5; 13 bases are a match to TRBD2. J lost 0 bases, V lost 6 bases, and 4 bases had no gene match. Germline CDR1 is MNHEY and CDR2 is SMNVEV (reference sequence). This CDR3 is 16 amino acids long. The CDR3 region is CASRETSGRHQETQYF. The DNA for the CDR3 is TGTGCCAGCAGGGAGACTAGCGGGAGGCACCAAGAGACCCAGTACTTC.

V gene TRBV7-9 combines with J gene TRBJ2-5, with TRBD2 identical over 7 bases. CDR3 length equals 15 residues. The V and J ends lost 4 bases and 5 bases, in that order; junction bases with no gene match: 10. CDR1 SEHNR and CDR2 FQNEAQ come from the germline V gene (reference sequence). The CDR3 spells CASSWLGEGLETQYF. In nucleotides, the CDR3 is TGTGCCAGCAGCTGGCTGGGGGAGGGCCTTGAGACCCAGTACTTC.

This clonotype came up many times. The chain uses TRBV6-1 and TRBJ2-1; 9 nucleotides align to TRBD2. This CDR3 is 17 amino acids long. The V gene's germline CDR1 is MNHNS and CDR2 SASEGT. V gave up 6 bases and J gave up 8 bases; unmatched junction bases: 17. The CDR3 region is CASSPLSGSYMSDEQFF. CDR3 sequence (DNA): TGTGCCAGCAGCCCCCTTAGCGGGAGCTATATGTCTGATGAGCAGTTCTTC.

Many counts were recorded for this clonotype. The chain has TRBV20-1 and TRBJ2-5; 8 positions match TRBD2. The CDR3 consists of 14 residues. Trimming at V came to 3 bases and at J to 5 bases, leaving 8 bases not matched to a gene. The V gene's germline CDR1 is DFQATT and CDR2 SNEGSKA (reference sequence). Here the CDR3 DNA reads TGCAGTGCTAGCCCGTCGGGAGGGAGGGAGACCCAGTACTTC. Protein: CSASPSGGRETQYF.

In this sample, this clonotype turned up many times. This sequence joins TRBV2 and TRBJ2-7; 13 nucleotides match TRBD2. This CDR3 has 16 residues. Unmatched junction bases numbered 10, after V lost 11 bases and J lost 0 bases. CDR1 and CDR2 from the germline V gene are SNHLY and FYNNEI. This chain's CDR3 is CAGSGLAGRSSYEQYF. CDR3 sequence (DNA): TGTGCCGGCTCGGGACTAGCGGGAAGGAGCTCCTACGAGCAGTACTTC. The full variable domain, with the rest looked up from reference TRBV2 and TRBJ2-7, is EPEVTQTPSHQVTQMGQEVILRCVPISNHLYFYWYRQILGQKVEFLVSFYNNEISEKSEIFDDQFSVERPDGSNFTLKIRSTKLEDSAMYFCAGSGLAGRSSYEQYFGPGTRLTVT.